This T cell receptor (beta chain) emerged from a study of OX40 agonist ivuxolimab in advanced cancers. Looking at the study overall: Ivuxolimab was a fully human IgG2 agonistic monoclonal antibody targeting the costimulatory receptor OX40 (CD134). Three dose-escalation patients achieved partial responses, one with hepatocellular carcinoma and two with cutaneous melanoma. The monotherapy dose-escalation portion (N = 52 patients) of the phase I ivuxolimab trial is reported in the paper. Among the roughly 50 dose-escalation patients, 19 had hepatocellular carcinoma, roughly 15 melanoma, 9 renal cell carcinoma and 9 head and neck cancer. Intravenous ivuxolimab was administered to patients every 2 weeks at six dose levels: 0.01, 0.1, 0.3, 1.5, 3 and 10 mg/kg. Prior anti-PD-1, anti-PD-L1 or anti-CTLA-4 therapy was permitted, and checkpoint inhibitors had been received by under 50% of dose-escalation patients. A male proportion of around 80% and a mean age of 60 years, ranging from about 23 to 90, were recorded for the dose-escalation cohort. Peripheral TCRbeta sequencing aimed to test whether ivuxolimab altered TCR sequence diversity and caused clonal T-cell expansion.

As concerns this clone: Its binding antigen is unknown. Base qualities were left out, and no much larger clone turns up one base away.

The CDR3 spans 15 residues, from the cysteine through the phenylalanine. Solely the CDR3 DNA is kept, with 45 bases framed from the first base. Reading the germline V gene (reference sequence) gives CDR1 SGHNT and CDR2 YYREEE. Cut back by 4 bases and 8 bases, the V and J ends lie 19 bases apart. What the research found in general, with its limitations: Antigen specificity was not determined for the clonally expanded peripheral T cells. At doses from 0.1 to 3.0 mg/kg, clonal expansion was seen in both CD4+ and CD8+ blood T cells between baseline and week 6. Low levels of normalized T-cell clonal expansion were also shown by some nonresponding patients. In the 0.1-3.0 mg/kg groups, partial responders had among the lowest normalized peripheral clonal expansion, particularly in CD8+ T cells. After ivuxolimab, expanded clones were on average more numerous among CD8+ T cells than among CD4+ T cells.

The trial excluded patients who had a history of autoimmune disease or who were on systemic immunosuppression. Peripheral blood for TCR sequencing was drawn from every dose cohort at baseline, at cycle 4 day 1 and at cycle 7 day 1. The samples were taken from a phase I, first-in-human, multicenter, open-label dose-escalation trial of ivuxolimab. Adults with locally advanced or metastatic melanoma, renal cell, hepatocellular, or head and neck squamous cell carcinoma were enrolled in the trial. CD4+ and CD8+ T cells were sorted separately from peripheral blood before TCR sequencing. Genomic DNA was extracted from sorted cells for sequencing of the TCRbeta CDR3 region. TCRbeta CDR3 regions were sequenced using the immunoSEQ Assay. TCRdb carries this immuneACCESS record with in-frame sequences only. Its versions omit some clonotypes, under half of them owing to an unresolved V gene in the studies checked, with the rest unexplained. For this sample there are 50,000 or so clones; roughly 85% appear just once. Of the sample, roughly 21% falls within the top ten clones.

This sample comprised CD4+ or CD8+ T cells sorted from blood, obtained in a trial of the OX40 agonist ivuxolimab. The clonotype was recovered from an adult with an advanced solid tumor such as melanoma, head and neck, liver or kidney cancer. This chain is built from TRBV5-4 and TRBJ2-1; a weak D assignment points to TRBD1 (6 bases agree). The bases read TGTGCCAGCAGCCTCGCAGGACAGTTGGTAGATGAGCAGTTCTTC. Protein translation: CASSLAGQLVDEQFF.